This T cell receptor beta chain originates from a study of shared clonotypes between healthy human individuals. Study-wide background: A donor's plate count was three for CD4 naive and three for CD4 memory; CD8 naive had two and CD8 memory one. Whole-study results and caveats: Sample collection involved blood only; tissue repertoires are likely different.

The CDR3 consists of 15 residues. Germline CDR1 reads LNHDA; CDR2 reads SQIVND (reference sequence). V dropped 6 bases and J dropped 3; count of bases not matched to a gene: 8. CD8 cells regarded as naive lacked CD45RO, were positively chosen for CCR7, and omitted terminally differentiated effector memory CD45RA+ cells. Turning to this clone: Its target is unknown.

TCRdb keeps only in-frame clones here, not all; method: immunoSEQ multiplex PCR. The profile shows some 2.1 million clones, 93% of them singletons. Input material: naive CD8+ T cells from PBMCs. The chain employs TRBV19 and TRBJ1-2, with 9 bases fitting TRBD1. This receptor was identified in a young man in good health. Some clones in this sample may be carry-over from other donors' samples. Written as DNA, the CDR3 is TGTGCCAGTAGCTCCCAAAGGACAGGGGACTATGGCTACACCTTC. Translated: CASSSQRTGDYGYTF. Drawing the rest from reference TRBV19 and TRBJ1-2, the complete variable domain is DGGITQSPKYLFRKEGQNVTLSCEQNLNHDAMYWYRQDPGQGLRLIYYSQIVNDFQKGDIAEGYSVSREKKESFPLTVTSAQKNPTAFYLCASSSQRTGDYGYTFGSGTRLTVV.